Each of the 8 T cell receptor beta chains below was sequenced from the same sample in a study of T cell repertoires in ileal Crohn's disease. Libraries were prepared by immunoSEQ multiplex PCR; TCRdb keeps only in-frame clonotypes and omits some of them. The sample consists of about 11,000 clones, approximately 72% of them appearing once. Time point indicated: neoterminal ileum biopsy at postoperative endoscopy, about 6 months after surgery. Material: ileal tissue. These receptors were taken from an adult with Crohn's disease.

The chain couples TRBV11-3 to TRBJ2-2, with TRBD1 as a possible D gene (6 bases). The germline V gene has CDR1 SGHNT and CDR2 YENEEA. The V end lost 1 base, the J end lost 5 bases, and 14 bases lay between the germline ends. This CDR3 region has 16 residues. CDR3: CASSLGDRLGTGELFF. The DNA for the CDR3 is TGTGCCAGCAGCTTAGGAGACAGGCTGGGAACCGGGGAGCTGTTTTTT.

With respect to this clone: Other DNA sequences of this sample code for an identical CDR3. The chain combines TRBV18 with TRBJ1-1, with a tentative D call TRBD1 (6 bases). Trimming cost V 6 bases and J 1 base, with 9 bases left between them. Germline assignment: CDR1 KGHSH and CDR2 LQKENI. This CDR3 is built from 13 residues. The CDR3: CASSSGQNTEAFF. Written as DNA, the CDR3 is TGTGCCAGCTCTTCGGGACAGAACACTGAAGCTTTCTTT.

The CDR3 sequence: CASSETARGEQYF. CDR3 bases: TGCGCCAGCAGCGAGACGGCCCGAGGAGAGCAGTACTTC. The J gene is TRBJ2-7, the V gene TRBV10-1; no clear D. V gave up 6 bases and J gave up 7 bases, with 16 bases separating them. In germline, CDR1 is WNHNN, CDR2 SYGVQD (reference sequence). The CDR3 is 13 residues long.

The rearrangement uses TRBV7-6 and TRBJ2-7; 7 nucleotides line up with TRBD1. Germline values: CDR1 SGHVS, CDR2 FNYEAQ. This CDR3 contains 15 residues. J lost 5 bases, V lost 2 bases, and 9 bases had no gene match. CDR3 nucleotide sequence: TGTGCCAGCAGCTTATCGGGACAGTCAGGGAACGAGCAGTACTTC. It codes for CASSLSGQSGNEQYF.

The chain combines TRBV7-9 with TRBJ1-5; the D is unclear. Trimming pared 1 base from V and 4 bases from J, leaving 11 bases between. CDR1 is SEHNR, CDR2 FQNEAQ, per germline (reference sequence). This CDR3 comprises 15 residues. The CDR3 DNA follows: TGTGCCAGCAGCTTAGGGATGGGAGATAATCAGCCCCAGCATTTT. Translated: CASSLGMGDNQPQHF.

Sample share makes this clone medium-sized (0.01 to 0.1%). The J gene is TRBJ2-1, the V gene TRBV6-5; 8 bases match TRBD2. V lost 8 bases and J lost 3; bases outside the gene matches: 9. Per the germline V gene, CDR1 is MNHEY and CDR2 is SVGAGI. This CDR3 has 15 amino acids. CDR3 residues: CASSSGTRLYNEQFF. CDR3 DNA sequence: TGTGCCAGCTCCTCCGGGACTAGACTCTACAATGAGCAGTTCTTC.

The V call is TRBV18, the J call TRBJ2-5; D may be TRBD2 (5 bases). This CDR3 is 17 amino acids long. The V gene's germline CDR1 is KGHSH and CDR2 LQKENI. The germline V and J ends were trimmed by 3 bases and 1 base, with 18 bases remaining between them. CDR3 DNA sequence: TGTGCCAGCTCACCGGGGAGCCGAGGAGTAGGCCAAGAGACCCAGTACTTC. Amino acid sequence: CASSPGSRGVGQETQYF.

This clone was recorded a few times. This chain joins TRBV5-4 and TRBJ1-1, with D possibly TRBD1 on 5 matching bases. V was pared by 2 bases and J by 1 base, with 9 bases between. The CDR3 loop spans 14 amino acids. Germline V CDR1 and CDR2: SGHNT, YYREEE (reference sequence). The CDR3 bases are TGTGCCAGCAGCTTAAATACAGGGAACACTGAAGCTTTCTTT. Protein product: CASSLNTGNTEAFF.